Only one count was recorded for the clone carrying this T cell receptor (beta chain). Antigen specificity is unknown. The entry originates in a study of T-cell memory formation after mild COVID-19. Notes on the study in general: Clones from the second wave (peaking day 37) had unconfirmed SARS-CoV-2 specificity.

The V gene end was trimmed by 2 bases and the J gene end by 3 bases; junction bases not matched to a gene: 5. CDR1 and CDR2 from the germline V gene are LGHNA and YNFKEQ. CDR3 length: 15 residues. A single record per CDR3 protein comes from TCRdb applying MiXCR to the 5' RACE reads. The data hold 400,000 to 450,000 distinct CDR3 sequences, with about a sixth observed a single time. The chain links TRBV4-2 to TRBJ2-5; 8 nucleotides match TRBD2. The source material was PBMCs or a T cell subset sorted from them (not recorded which). The sequence was obtained from a man younger than 35 who had mild COVID-19 (a few samples of this study predate the infection). Cell type and time point are not known. The CDR3 DNA is TGTGCCAGCAGCCAACGCGGGGGGAACGAAGAGACCCAGTACTTC. Its protein product is CASSQRGGNEETQYF.